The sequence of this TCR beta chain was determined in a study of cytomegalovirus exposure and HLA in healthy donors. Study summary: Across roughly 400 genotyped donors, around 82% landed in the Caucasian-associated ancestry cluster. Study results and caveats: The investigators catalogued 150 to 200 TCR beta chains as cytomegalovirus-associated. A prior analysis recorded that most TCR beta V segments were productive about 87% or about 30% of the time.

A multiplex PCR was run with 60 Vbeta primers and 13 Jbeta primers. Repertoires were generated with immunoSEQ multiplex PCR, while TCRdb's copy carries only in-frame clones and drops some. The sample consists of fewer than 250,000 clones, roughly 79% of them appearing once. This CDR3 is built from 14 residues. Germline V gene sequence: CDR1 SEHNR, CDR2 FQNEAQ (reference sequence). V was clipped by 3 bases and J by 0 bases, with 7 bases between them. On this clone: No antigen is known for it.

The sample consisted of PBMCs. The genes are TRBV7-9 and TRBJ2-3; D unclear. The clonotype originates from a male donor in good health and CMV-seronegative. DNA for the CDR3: TGTGCCAGCAGCTTCAGGTGGAGCACAGATACGCAGTATTTT. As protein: CASSFRWSTDTQYF.